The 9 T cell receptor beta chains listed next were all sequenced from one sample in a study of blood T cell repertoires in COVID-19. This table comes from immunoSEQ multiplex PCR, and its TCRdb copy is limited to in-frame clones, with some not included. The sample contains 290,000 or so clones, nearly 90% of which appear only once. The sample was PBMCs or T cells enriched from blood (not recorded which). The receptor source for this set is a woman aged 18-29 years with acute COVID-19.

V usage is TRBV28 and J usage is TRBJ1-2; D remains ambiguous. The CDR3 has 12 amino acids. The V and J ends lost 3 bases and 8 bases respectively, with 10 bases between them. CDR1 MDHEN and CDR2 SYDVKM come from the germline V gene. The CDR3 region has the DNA TGTGCCAGCAGTTTGGAGGGCGTGGGCTACACCTTC. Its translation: CASSLEGVGYTF.

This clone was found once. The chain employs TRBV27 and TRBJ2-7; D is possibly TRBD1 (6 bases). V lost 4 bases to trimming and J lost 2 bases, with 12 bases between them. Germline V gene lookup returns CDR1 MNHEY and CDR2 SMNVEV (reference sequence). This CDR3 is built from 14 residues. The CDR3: CASSSGASPYEQYF. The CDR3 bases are TGTGCCAGCAGTTCAGGGGCTAGCCCCTACGAGCAGTACTTC.

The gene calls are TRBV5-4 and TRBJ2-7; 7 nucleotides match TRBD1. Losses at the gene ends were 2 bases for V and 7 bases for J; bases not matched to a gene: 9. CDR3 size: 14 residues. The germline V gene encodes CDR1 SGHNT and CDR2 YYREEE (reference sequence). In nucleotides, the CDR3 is TGTGCCAGCAGCTTCGAAAGGGGGCCACGAGAGCAGTACTTC. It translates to CASSFERGPREQYF.

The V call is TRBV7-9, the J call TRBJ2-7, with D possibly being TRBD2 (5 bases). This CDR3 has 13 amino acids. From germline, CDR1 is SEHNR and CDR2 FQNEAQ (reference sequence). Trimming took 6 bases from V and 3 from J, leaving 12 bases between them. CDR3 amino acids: CASRLSANYEQYF. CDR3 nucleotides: TGTGCCAGCAGGCTTAGCGCGAACTACGAGCAGTACTTC.

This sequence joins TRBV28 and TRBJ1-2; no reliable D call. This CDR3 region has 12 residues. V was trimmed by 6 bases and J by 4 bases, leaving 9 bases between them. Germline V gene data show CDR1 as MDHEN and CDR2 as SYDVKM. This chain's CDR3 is CASSAISYGYTF. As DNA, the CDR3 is TGTGCCAGCAGCGCGATCTCCTATGGCTACACCTTC.

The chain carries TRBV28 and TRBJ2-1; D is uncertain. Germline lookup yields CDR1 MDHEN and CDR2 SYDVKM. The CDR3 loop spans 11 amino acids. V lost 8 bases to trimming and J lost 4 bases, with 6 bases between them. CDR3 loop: CASLTYNEQFF. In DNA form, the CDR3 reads TGTGCCAGCCTCACATACAATGAGCAGTTCTTC.

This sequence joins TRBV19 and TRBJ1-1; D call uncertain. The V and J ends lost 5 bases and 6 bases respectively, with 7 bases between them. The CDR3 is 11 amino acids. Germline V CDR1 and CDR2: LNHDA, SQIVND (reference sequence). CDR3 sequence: CASSYVSEAFF. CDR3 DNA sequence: TGTGCCAGTAGTTATGTATCTGAAGCTTTCTTT.

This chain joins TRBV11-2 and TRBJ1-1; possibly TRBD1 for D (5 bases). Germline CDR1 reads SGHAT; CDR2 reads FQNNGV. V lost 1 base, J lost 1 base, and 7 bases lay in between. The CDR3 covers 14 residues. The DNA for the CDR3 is TGTGCCAGCAGCTTAGTAGGACAGAACACTGAAGCTTTCTTT. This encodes CASSLVGQNTEAFF.

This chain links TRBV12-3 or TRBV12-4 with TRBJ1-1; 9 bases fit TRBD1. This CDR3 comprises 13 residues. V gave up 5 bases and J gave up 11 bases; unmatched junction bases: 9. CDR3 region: CASSGTGWVNAFF. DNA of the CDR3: TGTGCCAGCAGTGGGACAGGGTGGGTGAACGCTTTCTTT.